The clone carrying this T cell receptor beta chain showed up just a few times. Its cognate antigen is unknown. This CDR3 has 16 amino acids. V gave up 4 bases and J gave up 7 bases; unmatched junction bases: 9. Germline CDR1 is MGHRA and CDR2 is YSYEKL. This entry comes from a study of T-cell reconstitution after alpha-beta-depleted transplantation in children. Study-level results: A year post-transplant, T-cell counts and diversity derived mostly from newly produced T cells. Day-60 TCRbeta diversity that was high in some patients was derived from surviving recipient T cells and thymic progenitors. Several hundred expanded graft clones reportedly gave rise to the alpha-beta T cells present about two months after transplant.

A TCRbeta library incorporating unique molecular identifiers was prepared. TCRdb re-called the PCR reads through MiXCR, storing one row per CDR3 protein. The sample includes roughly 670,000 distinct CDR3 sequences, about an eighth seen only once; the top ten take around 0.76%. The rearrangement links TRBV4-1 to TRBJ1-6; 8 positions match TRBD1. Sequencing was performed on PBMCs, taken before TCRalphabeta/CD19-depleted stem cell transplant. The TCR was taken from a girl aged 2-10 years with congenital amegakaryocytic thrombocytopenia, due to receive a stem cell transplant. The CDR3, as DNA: TGCGCCAGCAGCCCGGGACAGGCCCGCGGAAATTCACCCCTCCACTTT. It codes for CASSPGQARGNSPLHF.